This TCR beta chain was found in a study of blood T cell repertoires in COVID-19. Study-wide background: The United States, Italy and Spain were the sources of the acute and convalescent COVID-19 samples. Sample material is recorded as cDNA or gDNA derived from T cells, B-cell-depleted T cells, or PBMCs.

Repertoires were generated with immunoSEQ multiplex PCR, while TCRdb's copy carries only in-frame clones and drops some. The sample consists of under 300,000 clones, about 90% of them appearing once. The CDR3 covers 14 residues. Germline V gene sequence: CDR1 SGHNT, CDR2 YYREEE (reference sequence). The V gene lost 6 bases and the J gene lost 6 bases, with 16 bases spanning the gap. This clone was seen only once. Everyone who took part was roughly 18 to 100 years old, and they came from about two dozen US areas. Participants reported their clinical history, and cohort assignment relied on those reports.

The receptor was isolated from a woman younger than 45 with acute COVID-19. Sequences were obtained from PBMCs or T cells enriched from blood (not recorded which). The gene calls are TRBV5-4 and TRBJ2-1; no firm D call. CDR3 sequence (DNA): TGTGCCAGCACCTTTCTTCCGGGTCGCAATGAGCAGTTCTTC. Translation gives CASTFLPGRNEQFF.